These T cell receptor beta chains were read from a single sample in a study of shared clonotypes between healthy human individuals. Assay used: immunoSEQ multiplex PCR; TCRdb lists only in-frame clones, some missing. The top ten hold roughly 36% of the sample, which has fewer than 850,000 clones, 90% seen once. The sample comprised memory CD8+ T cells from PBMCs. The receptors derive from a man between 18 and 35 years old in good health. Some clones in this sample may be carry-over from other donors' samples. The CDR3 runs from the conserved cysteine through the conserved F or W. The D gene is left open where the match is weak. Rows may omit the clone size; those that give it use once, few, many or a size class.

clone_size: .
j_call: TRBJ2-3
v_call: TRBV2
d_call: .
cdr3_nt: TGTGCCAGCAGTGAATCACCTATGACAGTTCCGGCTAGCACAGATACGCAGTATTTT
cdr3_aa: CASSESPMTVPASTDTQYF

clone_size: .
j_call: TRBJ1-1
v_call: TRBV7-9
d_call: .
cdr3_nt: TGTGCCAGCAGCCTAACCCAAAGACTACTTCAGAACACTGAAGCTTTCTTT
cdr3_aa: CASSLTQRLLQNTEAFF

clone_size: .
j_call: TRBJ1-1
v_call: TRBV28
d_call: .
cdr3_nt: TGTGCCAGCAGTTTACGACGGGAGAGGACTGAAGCTTTCTTT
cdr3_aa: CASSLRRERTEAFF

clone_size: .
j_call: TRBJ2-7
v_call: TRBV28
d_call: TRBD2
cdr3_nt: TGTGCCAGCAGTCCTCAATCCGGGACTAGCGGGAGGGCCACGACCTACGAGCAGTACTTC
cdr3_aa: CASSPQSGTSGRATTYEQYF

clone_size: few
j_call: TRBJ2-5
v_call: TRBV5-1
d_call: .
cdr3_nt: TGCGCCAGCAGCTTGGCACAGGGTGTGGAGACCCAGTACTTC
cdr3_aa: CASSLAQGVETQYF

clone_size: .
j_call: TRBJ2-7
v_call: TRBV28
d_call: .
cdr3_nt: TGTGCCAGCACCCCCTTCGGGGACAATACGTTGGCCGAGCAGTACTTC
cdr3_aa: CASTPFGDNTLAEQYF

clone_size: .
j_call: TRBJ2-7
v_call: TRBV6-5
d_call: .
cdr3_nt: TGTGCCAGCAGACGACCGACGGGGGGCGGATACGAGCAGTACTTC
cdr3_aa: CASRRPTGGGYEQYF

clone_size: .
j_call: TRBJ2-7
v_call: TRBV30
d_call: TRBD1
cdr3_nt: TGTGCCTGGAGATCAAACAGGGGCCCCTACGAGCAGTACTTC
cdr3_aa: CAWRSNRGPYEQYF

clone_size: .
j_call: TRBJ2-5
v_call: TRBV5-1
d_call: .
cdr3_nt: TGCGCCAGCAGCTTGGAGGGTAGGCCCAGGTTATTTGAGACCCAGTACTTC
cdr3_aa: CASSLEGRPRLFETQYF

clone_size: .
j_call: TRBJ2-5
v_call: TRBV19
d_call: .
cdr3_nt: TGTGCCAGTAGTATCCGGACGCGGGAGACCCAGTACTTC
cdr3_aa: CASSIRTRETQYF

clone_size: .
j_call: TRBJ2-3
v_call: TRBV4-1
d_call: .
cdr3_nt: TGCGCCAGCAGCCAACCGCCAGTGGGACCCCGCACAGATACGCAGTATTTT
cdr3_aa: CASSQPPVGPRTDTQYF

clone_size: .
j_call: TRBJ2-7
v_call: TRBV5-4
d_call: TRBD2
cdr3_nt: TGTGCCAGCAGCCCGGGACTAGCGATTGACGAGCAGTACTTC
cdr3_aa: CASSPGLAIDEQYF

clone_size: .
j_call: TRBJ2-7
v_call: TRBV2
d_call: .
cdr3_nt: TGTGCCAGCCTCTACGCGGTCACGAACTCCTACGAGCAGTACTTC
cdr3_aa: CASLYAVTNSYEQYF

clone_size: .
j_call: TRBJ2-7
v_call: TRBV5-8
d_call: .
cdr3_nt: TGTGCCAGCAGCATAGGGGGGGACAGCTCCTACGAGCAGTACTTC
cdr3_aa: CASSIGGDSSYEQYF

clone_size: .
j_call: TRBJ2-7
v_call: TRBV13
d_call: TRBD1
cdr3_nt: TGTGCCAGCAGGAACGGGACAGGGTTGAGGGAGCAGTACTTC
cdr3_aa: CASRNGTGLREQYF

clone_size: .
j_call: TRBJ2-7
v_call: TRBV7-9
d_call: TRBD2
cdr3_nt: TGTGCCAGCAGCGCCGGGACTAGCGGGAGGACCTACGAGCAGTACTTC
cdr3_aa: CASSAGTSGRTYEQYF

clone_size: .
j_call: TRBJ2-1
v_call: TRBV4-1
d_call: TRBD1
cdr3_nt: TGCGCCAGCAGCCCCAACAGGGGTCATGAGCAGTTCTTC
cdr3_aa: CASSPNRGHEQFF